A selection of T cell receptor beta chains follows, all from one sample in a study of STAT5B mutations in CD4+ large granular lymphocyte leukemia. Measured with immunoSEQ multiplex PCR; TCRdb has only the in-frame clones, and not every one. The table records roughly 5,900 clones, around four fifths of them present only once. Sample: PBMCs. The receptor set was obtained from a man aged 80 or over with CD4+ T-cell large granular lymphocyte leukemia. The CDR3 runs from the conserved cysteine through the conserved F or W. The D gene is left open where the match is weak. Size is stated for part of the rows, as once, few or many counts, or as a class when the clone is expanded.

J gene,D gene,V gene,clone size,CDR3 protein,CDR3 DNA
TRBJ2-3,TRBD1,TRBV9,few,CASSLGTGVGTDTQYF,TGTGCCAGCAGCCTGGGGACAGGGGTGGGCACAGATACGCAGTATTTT
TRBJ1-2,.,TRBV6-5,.,CASSYDGGYTF,TGTGCCAGCAGTTACGATGGTGGCTACACCTTC
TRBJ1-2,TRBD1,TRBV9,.,CASSPRTGKGYTF,TGTGCCAGCAGCCCAAGGACAGGGAAGGGCTACACCTTC
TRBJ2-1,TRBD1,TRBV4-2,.,CASSPYTGGPYNEQFF,TGTGCCAGCAGCCCATATACAGGGGGTCCTTACAATGAGCAGTTCTTC
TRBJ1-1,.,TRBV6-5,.,CATEDSGAEAFF,TGTGCCACCGAGGACAGTGGGGCTGAAGCTTTCTTT
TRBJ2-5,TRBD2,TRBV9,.,CASSAHRGGKETQYF,TGTGCCAGCAGCGCACACCGGGGGGGCAAGGAGACCCAGTACTTC
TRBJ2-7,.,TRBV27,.,CASSFLGPYEQYF,TGTGCCAGCAGTTTCCTGGGCCCCTACGAGCAGTACTTC
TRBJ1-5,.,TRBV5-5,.,CASSLSQGVNQPQHF,TGTGCCAGCAGCTTGAGCCAGGGAGTCAATCAGCCCCAGCATTTT
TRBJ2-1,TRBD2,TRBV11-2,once,CASSPWARGDNEQFF,TGTGCCAGCAGCCCCTGGGCCCGGGGGGACAATGAGCAGTTCTTC
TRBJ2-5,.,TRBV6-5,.,CASSAQGAETQYF,TGTGCCAGCAGTGCCCAGGGTGCGGAGACCCAGTACTTC
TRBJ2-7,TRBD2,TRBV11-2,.,CASRKGGDEQYF,TGTGCCAGCAGGAAGGGAGGGGACGAGCAGTACTTC
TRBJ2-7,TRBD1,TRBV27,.,CASSLIGTGSEQYF,TGTGCCAGCAGTTTAATAGGGACAGGCTCCGAGCAGTACTTC
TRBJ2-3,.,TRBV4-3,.,CASSQEWQAAPDTQYF,TGCGCCAGCAGCCAAGAATGGCAAGCGGCCCCAGATACGCAGTATTTT
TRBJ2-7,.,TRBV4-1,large,CASSQSLGGSYEQYF,TGCGCCAGCAGCCAATCGTTAGGGGGCTCCTACGAGCAGTACTTC
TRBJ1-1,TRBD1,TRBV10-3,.,CAISDPGGAGTEAFF,TGTGCCATCAGTGATCCAGGGGGCGCGGGGACTGAAGCTTTCTTT
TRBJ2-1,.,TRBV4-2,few,CASSQEGVPNEQFF,TGTGCCAGCAGCCAAGAGGGGGTCCCCAATGAGCAGTTCTTC
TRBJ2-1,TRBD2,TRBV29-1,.,CSVVGRGSYNEQFF,TGCAGCGTTGTGGGGAGGGGCTCCTACAATGAGCAGTTCTTC
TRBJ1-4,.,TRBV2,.,CASRSREEKLFF,TGTGCCAGCAGGAGCAGGGAGGAAAAACTGTTTTTT
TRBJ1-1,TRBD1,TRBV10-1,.,CASSPIQGAENTEAFF,TGCGCCAGCAGTCCGATACAGGGGGCCGAGAACACTGAAGCTTTCTTT
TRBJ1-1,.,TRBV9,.,CASSVERNTEAFF,TGTGCCAGCAGCGTAGAAAGGAACACTGAAGCTTTCTTT
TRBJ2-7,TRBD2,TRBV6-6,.,CASSYEGGSSYEQYF,TGTGCCAGCAGTTACGAGGGCGGGAGTTCCTACGAGCAGTACTTC
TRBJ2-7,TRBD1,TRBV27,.,CASKTLIPGQGAIYEQYF,TGTGCCAGCAAAACCCTTATTCCGGGACAGGGGGCCATCTACGAGCAGTACTTC
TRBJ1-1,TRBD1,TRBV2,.,CASSEEGTGMNTEAFF,TGTGCCAGCAGTGAAGAAGGGACAGGGATGAACACTGAAGCTTTCTTT
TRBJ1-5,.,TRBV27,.,CASRGGNQPQHF,TGTGCCAGCAGGGGCGGCAATCAGCCCCAGCATTTT
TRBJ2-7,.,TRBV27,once,CASSFAGTASYEQYF,TGTGCCAGCAGTTTTGCCGGGACCGCATCCTACGAGCAGTACTTC
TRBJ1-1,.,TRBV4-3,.,CASSQEEPPSARPFEAFF,TGCGCCAGCAGCCAAGAGGAACCGCCGTCCGCCCGACCCTTTGAAGCTTTCTTT
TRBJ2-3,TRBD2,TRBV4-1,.,CASSLTGGTDTQYF,TGCGCCAGCAGCCTTACGGGGGGGACAGATACGCAGTATTTT
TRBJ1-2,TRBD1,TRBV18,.,CASRHDRDPNYGYTF,TGTGCCAGCCGCCACGACAGGGACCCTAACTATGGCTACACCTTC
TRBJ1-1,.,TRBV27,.,CASSLRVTMNTEAFF,TGTGCCAGCAGTTTAAGGGTCACCATGAACACTGAAGCTTTCTTT
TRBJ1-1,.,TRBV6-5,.,CASSYQPPEAFF,TGTGCCAGCAGTTACCAACCCCCTGAAGCTTTCTTT
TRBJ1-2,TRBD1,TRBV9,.,CASRPQGGHGYTF,TGTGCCAGCAGACCACAGGGGGGACATGGCTACACCTTC
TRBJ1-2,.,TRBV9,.,CASSVASGLTYGYTF,TGTGCCAGCAGCGTAGCTTCGGGACTTACGTATGGCTACACCTTC
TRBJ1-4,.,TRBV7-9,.,CASQLLGAVKEKLFF,TGTGCCAGCCAATTACTCGGGGCCGTGAAGGAAAAACTGTTTTTT
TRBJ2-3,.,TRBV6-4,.,CASSLPPRSEAPDTQYF,TGTGCCAGCAGTCTCCCTCCTAGATCTGAGGCCCCAGATACGCAGTATTTT
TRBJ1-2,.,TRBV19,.,CASSITPGGLVGYTF,TGTGCCAGTAGTATTACCCCCGGGGGGTTAGTCGGCTACACCTTC
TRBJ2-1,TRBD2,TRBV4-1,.,CASSQRSGASSYNEQFF,TGCGCCAGCAGCCAGAGAAGCGGGGCCAGCTCCTACAATGAGCAGTTCTTC
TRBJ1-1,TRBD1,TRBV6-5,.,CASRLGQLGTEAFF,TGTGCCAGCAGACTGGGACAGTTGGGTACTGAAGCTTTCTTT
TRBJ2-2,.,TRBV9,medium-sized,CASSVAGDGGSGELFF,TGTGCCAGCAGCGTAGCTGGGGACGGAGGGTCCGGGGAGCTGTTTTTT
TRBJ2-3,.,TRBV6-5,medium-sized,CASHITGSTDTQYF,TGTGCCAGCCACATCACAGGGAGCACAGATACGCAGTATTTT
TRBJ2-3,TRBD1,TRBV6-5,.,CASSWGQGTDTQYF,TGTGCCAGCAGTTGGGGACAGGGCACAGATACGCAGTATTTT
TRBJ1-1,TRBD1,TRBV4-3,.,CASSRKTGRNTEAFF,TGCGCCAGCAGCCGAAAGACAGGGCGGAACACTGAAGCTTTCTTT
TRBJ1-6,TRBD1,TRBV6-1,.,CASSLGTGDNSPLHF,TGTGCCAGCAGCCTTGGGACAGGGGATAATTCACCCCTCCACTTT
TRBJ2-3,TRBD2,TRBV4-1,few,CASSLSTGTRGDTQYF,TGCGCCAGCAGCCTTTCCACCGGGACTAGGGGAGATACGCAGTATTTT
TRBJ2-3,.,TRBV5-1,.,CASSFTSIRTDTQYF,TGCGCCAGCAGCTTTACTAGCATACGCACAGATACGCAGTATTTT
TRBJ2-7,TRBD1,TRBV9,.,CASSARGRGIDEQYF,TGTGCCAGCAGCGCCCGGGGCAGGGGGATAGACGAGCAGTACTTC
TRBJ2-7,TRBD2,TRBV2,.,CASSPPQLADSSYEQYF,TGTGCCAGCAGTCCACCCCAACTAGCGGACAGCTCCTACGAGCAGTACTTC
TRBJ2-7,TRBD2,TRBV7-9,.,CASSPPGTSRYYEQYF,TGTGCCAGCAGCCCGCCTGGGACTAGCAGATACTACGAGCAGTACTTC
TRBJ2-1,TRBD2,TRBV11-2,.,CASSLLAGRNIISYNEQFF,TGTGCCAGCAGCTTACTAGCGGGAAGAAATATCATATCCTACAATGAGCAGTTCTTC
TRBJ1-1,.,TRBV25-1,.,CATKQGEAFF,TGTGCCACAAAGCAGGGGGAAGCTTTCTTT